These 8 T cell receptor beta chains originate from one sample sequenced in a study of blood T cell repertoires in COVID-19. This table comes from immunoSEQ multiplex PCR, and its TCRdb copy is limited to in-frame clones, with some not included. The table has some 400,000 clones, 81% seen once. Sequencing was carried out using peripheral blood. These receptors were obtained from a human donor with acute or convalescent COVID-19. The donor label of this sample is uncertain.

This clone was seen only a few times. This chain joins TRBV10-3 and TRBJ2-1; D might be TRBD1 (5 bases). The CDR3 is 17 amino acids. Germline V CDR1 and CDR2: ENHRY, SYGVKD. The V and J ends lost 0 bases and 5 bases respectively, with 17 bases between them. The CDR3 DNA sequence: TGTGCCATCAGTGAGTCGGGTAGGGGTAGCAGAGACAATGAGCAGTTCTTC. Translated, it gives CAISESGRGSRDNEQFF.

This clone was detected a few times. This sequence joins TRBV5-1 and TRBJ2-1; TRBD1 matches at 9 bases. The V segment lost 10 bases and the J segment 2 bases; nucleotides outside the gene matches: 13. Per the germline V gene, CDR1 is SGHRS and CDR2 is YFSETQ. This CDR3 spans 16 amino acids. The CDR3 protein is CAPKTVRDRAYNEQFF. CDR3 sequence (DNA): TGCGCCCCTAAAACCGTCCGGGACAGGGCCTACAATGAGCAGTTCTTC.

The chain employs TRBV3-1 (or the pseudogene TRBV3-2) and TRBJ2-2; D is uncertain. Per germline, CDR1 LGHDT and CDR2 YNNKEL (reference sequence). V was pared by 4 bases and J by 7 bases, with 19 bases between. The CDR3 has 16 residues. The CDR3 here is CASSPKSRVLGGELFF. Here the CDR3 DNA reads TGTGCCAGCAGCCCGAAATCCCGGGTCCTGGGCGGGGAGCTGTTTTTT.

This sequence joins TRBV9 and TRBJ2-1; D is possibly TRBD2 (5 bases). CDR1 and CDR2 (germline): SGDLS, YYNGEE. Trimming cost V 0 bases and J 0 bases, with 10 bases left between them. The CDR3 is 16 residues long. CDR3 sequence: CASSVELGSSYNEQFF. CDR3 bases: TGTGCCAGCAGCGTAGAGTTGGGGAGCTCCTACAATGAGCAGTTCTTC.

The rearrangement joins TRBV4-1 to TRBJ2-7; a possible D gene is TRBD2 (6 bases). V was cut by 3 bases and J by 6 bases, with 18 bases left in between. The CDR3 runs to 15 residues. Germline V CDR1 and CDR2: MGHRA, YSYEKL. The CDR3 DNA follows: TGCGCCAGCAGCCAGGCCGGGAGACACGACACCGAGCAGTACTTC. Its translation: CASSQAGRHDTEQYF.

The chain carries TRBV5-1 and TRBJ2-3, with 11 bases aligning to TRBD2. Losses at the gene ends were 0 bases for V and 6 bases for J; bases not matched to a gene: 6. The germline V gene has CDR1 SGHRS and CDR2 YFSETQ. The CDR3 has 16 residues. The CDR3 nucleotides read TGCGCCAGCAGCTTGGCCAAGACTAGCGGGACTGATACGCAGTATTTT. Residues: CASSLAKTSGTDTQYF.

The chain combines TRBV3-1 (or the pseudogene TRBV3-2) with TRBJ2-1, with TRBD2 as a possible D gene (6 bases). Between the trimmed V and J ends, which lost 0 bases and 7 bases, there was a span of 16 bases. CDR1 is LGHDT and CDR2 is YNNKEL in the germline V gene (reference sequence). The CDR3 extends over 16 amino acids. CDR3 residues: CASSQEYGRYANEQFF. The CDR3 DNA reads TGTGCCAGCAGCCAAGAATACGGGAGATACGCTAATGAGCAGTTCTTC.

Note on this clone: This could be a read error, since a much larger clone is one nucleotide away. The rearrangement uses TRBV7-8 and TRBJ2-7; D uncertain. Trimming shortened V by 3 bases and J by 2 bases, and 2 bases separated the two germline ends. Germline CDR1 SGHVS, CDR2 FQNEAQ. The CDR3 consists of 11 residues. In DNA, the CDR3 is TGTGCCAGCAGCTTTACCTACGAGCAGTACTTC. Translating gives CASSFTYEQYF. The full variable domain, completed using reference TRBV7-8 and TRBJ2-7, is GAGVSQSPRYKVAKRGQDVALRCDPISGHVSLFWYQQALGQGPEFLTYFQNEAQLDKSGLPSDRFFAERPEGSVSTLKIQRTQQEDSAVYLCASSFTYEQYFGPGTRLTVT.